This T cell receptor (beta chain) was sequenced in a study of blood T cell repertoires in COVID-19. J lost 5 bases, V lost 5 bases, and 6 bases had no gene match. Germline lookup yields CDR1 SEHNR and CDR2 FQNEAQ (reference sequence). The CDR3 runs 15 residues. Under the authors' procedure: Amplified reference gene primers provided the basis for estimating nucleated cell counts. Sequenced by immunoSEQ multiplex PCR; TCRdb stores in-frame clones only, minus some. The V and J calls and clone size were taken over from that table, and D and trimming were inferred from the DNA. Here the sample spans fewer than 300,000 clones, approximately 90% being singletons. In this sample, this clone turned up a few times.

The rearrangement uses TRBV7-9 and TRBJ2-3, with 11 positions matching TRBD2. The specimen sequenced was peripheral blood. The receptor comes from a middle-aged woman who had recovered from COVID-19. CDR3 sequence (DNA): TGTGCCAGCAGCATGCCGACTAGCGGGGAAGATACGCAGTATTTT. It yields the protein CASSMPTSGEDTQYF.